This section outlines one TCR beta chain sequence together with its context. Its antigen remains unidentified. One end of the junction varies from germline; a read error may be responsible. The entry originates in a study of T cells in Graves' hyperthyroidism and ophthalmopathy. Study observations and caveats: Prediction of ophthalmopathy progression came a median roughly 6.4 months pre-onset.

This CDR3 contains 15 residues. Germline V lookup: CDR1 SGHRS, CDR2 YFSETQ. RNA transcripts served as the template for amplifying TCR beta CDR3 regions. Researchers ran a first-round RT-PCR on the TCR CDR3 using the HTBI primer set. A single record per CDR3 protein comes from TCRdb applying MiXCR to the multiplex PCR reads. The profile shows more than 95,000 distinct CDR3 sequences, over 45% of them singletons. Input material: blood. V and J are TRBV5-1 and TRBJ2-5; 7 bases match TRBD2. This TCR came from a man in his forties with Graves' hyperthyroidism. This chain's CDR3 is CASSSQSGNQEAQYF. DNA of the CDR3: TGCGCCAGCAGCTCCCAAAGCGGGAACCAAGAGGCCCAGTACTTC.